This is a list of T cell receptor beta chains from one sample in a study of blood T cell repertoires in COVID-19. Generated by immunoSEQ multiplex PCR, the TCRdb table keeps only in-frame clones and is missing some. This sample has fewer than 250,000 clones, with about nine tenths found just once. Sequenced sample: PBMCs or T cells enriched from blood (not recorded which). Every receptor here comes from a man under 40 in a cohort exposed to, infected with or recovered from COVID-19 (not recorded which). The CDR3 runs from the conserved cysteine through the conserved F or W. A D gene is named only where the DNA matches it firmly. The size of a clone is reported for some rows only, either as once, few or many, or as a class for expanded clones.

>-|TRBV7-2|TRBJ2-1|-
CASSTLTDYNEQFF
TGTGCCAGCAGCACCCTGACAGACTACAATGAGCAGTTCTTC
>-|TRBV7-6|TRBJ1-1|-
CASTPEPANTEAFF
TGTGCCAGCACCCCGGAGCCTGCGAACACTGAAGCTTTCTTT
>-|TRBV18|TRBJ1-1|-
CASSPAQVNTEAFF
TGTGCCAGCTCACCGGCTCAAGTGAACACTGAAGCTTTCTTT
>-|TRBV14|TRBJ1-6|-
CASSQNAGYNSPLHF
TGTGCCAGCAGCCAAAATGCAGGGTATAATTCACCCCTCCACTTT
>-|TRBV12-3/TRBV12-4|TRBJ1-2|-
CASSFPGNYGYTF
TGTGCCAGCAGTTTTCCGGGGAACTATGGCTACACCTTC
>-|TRBV29-1|TRBJ2-1|few
CSVERLNAYNEQFF
TGCAGCGTTGAAAGACTCAACGCATATAATGAGCAGTTCTTC
>-|TRBV25-1|TRBJ1-6|-
CASSGLQGVQNSPLHF
TGTGCCAGCAGTGGTCTACAGGGAGTTCAGAATTCACCCCTCCACTTT
>-|TRBV21-1|TRBJ2-2|-
CASSKDQGQVTGELFF
TGTGCCAGCAGCAAAGACCAGGGACAGGTCACCGGGGAGCTGTTTTTT
>-|TRBV12-2|TRBJ2-1|once
CASRSLAVRNEQFF
TGTGCAAGTCGCTCGTTAGCGGTCAGAAATGAGCAGTTCTTC
>-|TRBV12-3/TRBV12-4|TRBJ1-3|-
CASDTSSGNTIYF
TGTGCCAGCGACACCAGCTCTGGAAACACCATATATTTT
>-|TRBV5-4|TRBJ2-1|-
CASSFQNEQFF
TGTGCCAGCAGCTTTCAAAATGAGCAGTTCTTC
>-|TRBV29-1|TRBJ2-3|few
CSVQRGSTDTQYF
TGCAGCGTTCAGAGGGGGAGCACAGATACGCAGTATTTT
>TRBD2|TRBV4-3|TRBJ2-7|-
CASSQRLAGEQYF
TGCGCCAGCAGCCAGCGGCTAGCGGGTGAGCAGTACTTC
>TRBD1|TRBV15|TRBJ2-3|-
CATSRHPSPGQGSTDTQYF
TGTGCCACCAGCAGACACCCCTCCCCGGGACAGGGGAGCACAGATACGCAGTATTTT
>-|TRBV9|TRBJ2-1|-
CASSESQRIYNEQFF
TGTGCCAGCAGCGAGTCCCAGCGGATCTACAATGAGCAGTTCTTC
>TRBD2|TRBV28|TRBJ2-1|-
CASSTNSGILYNEQFF
TGTGCCAGCAGTACTAATAGCGGGATCCTTTACAATGAGCAGTTCTTC
>TRBD1|TRBV19|TRBJ1-6|-
CASSARQGNNSPLHF
TGTGCCAGTAGTGCCCGACAGGGCAACAATTCACCCCTCCACTTT
>-|TRBV28|TRBJ1-6|-
CASSSVQGNNSPLHF
TGTGCCAGCAGTTCGGTCCAGGGGAATAATTCACCCCTCCACTTT
>TRBD1|TRBV11-3|TRBJ1-1|-
CASSTGAGTEAFF
TGTGCCAGCAGTACAGGGGCAGGGACTGAAGCTTTCTTT
>-|TRBV10-3|TRBJ1-4|-
CAISELNEKLFF
TGTGCCATCAGTGAGCTTAATGAAAAACTGTTTTTT
>TRBD1|TRBV19|TRBJ1-2|few
CASSQTGSTYGYTF
TGTGCCAGTAGTCAGACAGGGAGTACCTATGGCTACACCTTC
>TRBD2|TRBV14|TRBJ2-7|-
CASSQLPGLALNEQYF
TGTGCCAGCAGCCAACTCCCGGGACTAGCACTAAACGAGCAGTACTTC
>TRBD1|TRBV28|TRBJ2-7|-
CASSPGTGYEQYF
TGTGCCAGCAGTCCCGGGACAGGTTACGAGCAGTACTTC
>-|TRBV4-1|TRBJ1-3|-
CASHSGVLGGNTIYF
TGCGCCAGCCACTCCGGGGTATTGGGGGGAAACACCATATATTTT
>-|TRBV5-1|TRBJ2-2|-
CASSLPGTGELFF
TGCGCCAGCAGCTTACCCGGCACCGGGGAGCTGTTTTTT
>-|TRBV19|TRBJ1-1|-
CASSNRGIEAFF
TGTGCCAGTTCCAACCGGGGGATTGAAGCTTTCTTT
>TRBD1|TRBV14|TRBJ1-1|-
CASSRLGQGSAEAFF
TGTGCCAGCAGCCGGTTAGGACAGGGTTCAGCTGAAGCTTTCTTT
>TRBD1|TRBV6-5|TRBJ1-1|once
CASSYWGQAVEAFF
TGTGCCAGCAGTTACTGGGGACAGGCCGTTGAAGCTTTCTTT
>TRBD2|TRBV7-9|TRBJ2-7|-
CASSPAGTSGRRGSYEQYF
TGTGCCAGCAGCCCTGCCGGGACTAGCGGGAGGAGGGGCTCCTACGAGCAGTACTTC
>-|TRBV25-1|TRBJ1-5|-
CASSETLGDNQPQHF
TGTGCCAGCAGTGAAACTCTAGGGGACAATCAGCCCCAGCATTTT
>TRBD1|TRBV7-2|TRBJ2-7|-
CASTTGTGLHEQYF
TGTGCCAGCACCACCGGGACAGGACTCCACGAGCAGTACTTC
>TRBD1|TRBV5-1|TRBJ2-2|-
CASSSEEQGTGELFF
TGCGCCAGCAGCTCAGAGGAACAGGGGACCGGGGAGCTGTTTTTT
>-|TRBV4-1|TRBJ2-2|-
CASSQDETGELFF
TGCGCCAGCAGCCAAGATGAGACCGGGGAGCTGTTTTTT
>TRBD2|TRBV2|TRBJ2-3|-
CASKTPRASGKHDTQYF
TGTGCCAGCAAGACCCCAAGGGCTAGCGGGAAGCATGATACGCAGTATTTT
>TRBD1|TRBV28|TRBJ1-2|-
CDRDRVGDYGYTF
TGTGACCGGGACAGGGTAGGCGACTATGGCTACACCTTC
>-|TRBV24-1|TRBJ2-2|-
CATSDPRGNTGELFF
TGTGCCACCAGTGATCCAAGGGGTAACACCGGGGAGCTGTTTTTT
>TRBD1|TRBV28|TRBJ1-2|-
CASSFEQGAHRYGYTF
TGTGCCAGCAGTTTTGAACAGGGGGCGCATCGGTATGGCTACACCTTC
>-|TRBV4-3|TRBJ2-1|-
CASSQVTGTQGGEQFF
TGCGCCAGCAGCCAAGTAACAGGGACCCAAGGGGGTGAGCAGTTCTTC
>-|TRBV6-6|TRBJ2-7|-
CASGSGGERGEQYF
TGTGCCAGCGGATCGGGGGGCGAAAGGGGCGAGCAGTACTTC
>-|TRBV7-2|TRBJ1-5|-
CASSLVDFNQPQHF
TGTGCCAGCAGCTTAGTAGATTTTAATCAGCCCCAGCATTTT
>-|TRBV7-7|TRBJ2-5|-
CASSLSGQETQYF
TGTGCTAGCAGCTTAAGCGGTCAAGAGACCCAGTACTTC
>TRBD2|TRBV24-1|TRBJ2-3|-
CATSRGLRRGAADTQYF
TGTGCCACCAGTCGGGGCTTAAGGCGGGGGGCTGCAGATACGCAGTATTTT
>TRBD1|TRBV7-8|TRBJ1-3|-
CASSDAQGEYTIYF
TGTGCCAGCAGCGATGCCCAGGGGGAATACACCATATATTTT
>-|TRBV27|TRBJ2-1|-
CASSLSLVSSYNEQFF
TGTGCCAGCAGTTTAAGCCTAGTCAGCTCCTACAATGAGCAGTTCTTC
>TRBD1|TRBV6-5|TRBJ1-2|-
CASSYTGQGNGYTF
TGTGCCAGCAGTTATACGGGACAGGGCAATGGCTACACCTTC
>TRBD1|TRBV6-5|TRBJ1-2|once
CASSYGPPGQAYGYTF
TGTGCCAGCAGTTACGGGCCCCCGGGACAGGCCTATGGCTACACCTTC
>-|TRBV4-1|TRBJ1-5|-
CASSPGSDQPQHF
TGCGCCAGCAGCCCCGGGAGTGATCAGCCCCAGCATTTT
>-|TRBV21-1|TRBJ2-7|-
CASSKDPISRGTHYEQYF
TGTGCCAGCAGCAAAGACCCCATTTCTAGGGGAACCCACTACGAGCAGTACTTC
>TRBD2|TRBV27|TRBJ2-7|-
CASSPIRAGGPHEQYF
TGTGCCAGCAGTCCCATAAGAGCGGGAGGGCCCCACGAGCAGTACTTC
>TRBD2|TRBV9|TRBJ2-1|few
CASSVSGSTSYNEQFF
TGTGCCAGCAGCGTGAGCGGGAGTACCTCCTACAATGAGCAGTTCTTC
>-|TRBV25-1|TRBJ2-5|-
CASSDPAALQETQYF
TGTGCCAGCAGTGATCCAGCGGCCCTCCAAGAGACCCAGTACTTC